This T cell receptor (beta chain) was profiled in a study of blood T cell repertoires in COVID-19. Ages ranged from roughly 18 to 100 years, with residence in about 23 US areas. In the authors' methods: It was from reference gene primer amplification that nucleated cell counts were estimated. The table came from immunoSEQ multiplex PCR; TCRdb's copy has only in-frame clones and leaves some out. D and trimming were read from the DNA, whereas the V and J calls and clone size are those reported in that table. This repertoire shows approximately 440,000 clones, about nine tenths found once; its top ten account for 0.7%. There are 19 residues in the CDR3. CDR1 and CDR2 from the germline V gene are MNHEY and SMNVEV (reference sequence). With 4 bases clipped from V and 6 bases from J, the junction kept 19 bases outside the gene matches.

Material for sequencing was PBMCs or T cells enriched from blood (not recorded which). The receptor was isolated from a woman aged 18 to 35 who had recovered from COVID-19. The rearrangement uses TRBV27 and TRBJ2-2; 8 bases match TRBD2. The CDR3 DNA is TGTGCCAGCAGTTCCCCCCCTTCGTGGAGCGGGGGTGGTCCCGGGGAGCTGTTTTTT. It is translated as CASSSPPSWSGGGPGELFF.